This entry lists 8 T cell receptor beta chains sequenced from one sample in a study of blood T cell repertoires in COVID-19. Sequenced by immunoSEQ multiplex PCR; TCRdb stores in-frame clones only, minus some. This table has roughly 250,000 clones, 87% appearing once. The sample comprised peripheral blood. The receptors were sampled from a man in his fifties or sixties who had recovered from COVID-19.

This chain connects TRBV18 to TRBJ1-3, with D hard to call. V was pared by 3 bases and J by 4 bases, with 13 bases between. Germline V gene data show CDR1 as KGHSH and CDR2 as LQKENI. The CDR3 spans 15 residues. The chain's CDR3 is CASSPRGRAGNTIYF. CDR3 sequence (DNA): TGTGCCAGCTCACCCCGGGGAAGAGCAGGAAACACCATATATTTT.

The chain uses TRBV6-5 and TRBJ1-4, with 7 bases lining up with TRBD1. CDR1 MNHEY and CDR2 SVGAGI come from the germline V gene. The CDR3 has 15 residues. Germline trimming cut 2 bases from V and 8 bases from J; bases unmatched to any gene: 8. The CDR3 DNA sequence: TGTGCCAGCAGTTACCTTACAGGGGCTAGGGAAAAACTGTTTTTT. Protein: CASSYLTGAREKLFF.

CDR3 loop: CASSGGDSSTDTQYF. CDR3 in DNA: TGTGCCAGCAGCGGAGGGGACAGTAGCACAGATACGCAGTATTTT. V gene TRBV6-5 combines with J gene TRBJ2-3, with D possibly being TRBD1 (7 bases). Deletions cut 6 bases from V and 0 bases from J, with 13 bases between. The CDR3 is 15 residues long. Germline assignment: CDR1 MNHEY and CDR2 SVGAGI.

This chain connects TRBV6-6 to TRBJ1-1, with 7 bases identical to TRBD1. The CDR3 length is 14 residues. Germline V gene data show CDR1 as MNHNY and CDR2 as SVGAGI (reference sequence). V lost 7 bases to trimming and J lost 6 bases; unmatched junction nucleotides: 11. CDR3 DNA sequence: TGTGCCAGCAACCTGGGACAGACCATTGCTGAAGCTTTCTTT. Amino acids: CASNLGQTIAEAFF.

The chain joins TRBV7-2 to TRBJ2-7, with D maybe TRBD1 (6 bases). CDR1 is SGHTA and CDR2 is FQGNSA in the germline V gene. There are 15 residues in the CDR3. Trimming shortened V by 2 bases and J by 1 base, and 12 bases separated the two germline ends. The DNA of the CDR3 is TGTGCCAGCAGCTTAAGGCAGGGGAGTTCCTACGAGCAGTACGTC. Amino acid sequence: CASSLRQGSSYEQYV.

V is TRBV20-1 and J is TRBJ2-3, with D possibly being TRBD1 (5 bases). CDR3 length: 11 amino acids. CDR1 is DFQATT and CDR2 is SNEGSKA in the germline V gene (reference sequence). V was cut by 6 bases and J by 8 bases, with 12 bases left in between. CDR3 DNA: TGCAGTGCAAGGGGTCATAGTACGCAGTATTTT. It specifies CSARGHSTQYF.

The V gene is TRBV25-1, the J gene TRBJ2-1; 8 bases line up with TRBD2. V was clipped by 3 bases and J by 9 bases; unmatched bases: 7. In germline, CDR1 is MGHDK, CDR2 SYGVNS. The CDR3 spans 14 residues. CDR3 sequence reads: CASSDRGLGGEQFF. The DNA for the CDR3 is TGTGCCAGCAGTGACCGGGGACTAGGGGGTGAGCAGTTCTTC.

The CDR3 sequence is CAWSVVGRGDYGYTF. Here the CDR3 DNA reads TGTGCCTGGAGTGTCGTAGGGCGGGGGGACTATGGCTACACCTTC. The chain uses TRBV30 and TRBJ1-2; weak D call: TRBD1 (5 bases). Germline V gene data show CDR1 as GTSNPN and CDR2 as SVGIG (reference sequence). V lost 0 bases to trimming and J lost 3 bases, with 14 bases between them. The CDR3 runs to 15 residues.